This is a list of T cell receptor beta chains from one sample in a study of cytomegalovirus exposure and HLA in healthy donors. Assay: immunoSEQ multiplex PCR; the TCRdb copy retains only in-frame clones and omits some. Seen here are about 140,000 clones, about 80% observed once, and the top ten hold around an eighth. Sequenced material: PBMCs. These receptors were obtained from a woman in her thirties or forties in good health and CMV-seronegative. Each CDR3 is given with its conserved first and last residue. A D gene is named only where the DNA matches it firmly. Expanded clones are given a class, and other clones once, few, many or no size at all.

V gene,clone size,J gene,D gene,CDR3 protein,CDR3 DNA
TRBV7-9,.,TRBJ1-2,.,CASSLQGSQGYGYTF,TGTGCCAGCAGCTTACAGGGATCACAGGGCTATGGCTACACCTTC
TRBV11-2,.,TRBJ2-3,TRBD2,CASSPRGRGTDTQYF,TGTGCCAGCAGCCCCCGCGGGAGAGGGACAGATACGCAGTATTTT
TRBV4-2,few,TRBJ2-7,TRBD2,CASSQAYSGGGEQYF,TGTGCCAGCAGCCAAGCTTATTCTGGGGGGGGCGAGCAGTACTTC
TRBV28,.,TRBJ2-7,.,CASSGGSSYEQYF,TGTGCCAGCAGTGGAGGGTCCTCCTACGAGCAGTACTTC
TRBV21-1,once,TRBJ1-1,.,CASSKALEDTEAFF,TGTGCCAGCAGCAAAGCGCTGGAGGATACTGAAGCTTTCTTT
TRBV4-2,.,TRBJ2-7,TRBD2,CASSQILAGGVYEQYF,TGTGCCAGCAGCCAGATACTAGCGGGAGGCGTCTACGAGCAGTACTTC
TRBV6-6,few,TRBJ1-1,.,CASSYNTQNTEAFF,TGTGCCAGCAGTTATAACACCCAGAACACTGAAGCTTTCTTT
TRBV19,.,TRBJ1-5,.,CASSLKADRKNQPQHF,TGTGCCAGTAGTCTCAAAGCGGACAGAAAAAATCAGCCCCAGCATTTT
TRBV9,.,TRBJ2-2,TRBD2,CASSVQLAGGTGELFF,TGTGCCAGCAGCGTACAACTAGCGGGAGGCACCGGGGAGCTGTTTTTT
TRBV5-1,.,TRBJ2-2,.,CASSLGLTNTGELFF,TGCGCCAGCAGCTTGGGACTTACGAACACCGGGGAGCTGTTTTTT
TRBV19,few,TRBJ1-2,TRBD1,CASSQGTGVYGYTF,TGTGCCAGTAGTCAAGGGACAGGGGTTTATGGCTACACCTTC
TRBV19,.,TRBJ1-3,.,CASSLRGTTYSGNTIYF,TGTGCCAGTAGCCTTCGGGGAACTACTTACTCTGGAAACACCATATATTTT
TRBV5-6,.,TRBJ2-4,TRBD2,CASSLAGGDIQYF,TGTGCCAGCAGCTTGGCCGGGGGGGACATTCAGTACTTC
TRBV11-1,.,TRBJ2-1,.,CASSFQGSIDEQFF,TGTGCCAGCAGCTTTCAGGGAAGTATCGATGAGCAGTTCTTC